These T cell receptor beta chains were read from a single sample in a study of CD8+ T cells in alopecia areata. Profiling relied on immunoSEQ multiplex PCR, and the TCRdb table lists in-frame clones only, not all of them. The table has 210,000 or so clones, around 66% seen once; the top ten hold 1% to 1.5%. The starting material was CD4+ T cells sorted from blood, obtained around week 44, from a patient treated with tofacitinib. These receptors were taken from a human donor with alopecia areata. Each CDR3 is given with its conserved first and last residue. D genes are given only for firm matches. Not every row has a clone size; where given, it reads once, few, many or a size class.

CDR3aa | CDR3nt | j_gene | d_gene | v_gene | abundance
CATSRDGSRNQPQHF | TGTGCCACCAGCAGAGACGGCTCCAGGAATCAGCCCCAGCATTTT | TRBJ1-5 | - | TRBV15 | few
CAISEWDGYEQYF | TGTGCCATCAGTGAGTGGGACGGCTACGAGCAGTACTTC | TRBJ2-7 | - | TRBV10-3 | few
CASSRRGGGNQPQHF | TGTGCCAGCAGCCGGAGGGGGGGCGGCAATCAGCCCCAGCATTTT | TRBJ1-5 | - | TRBV7-2 | -
CASLLSGSTDTQYF | TGTGCCAGCCTCCTATCCGGGAGCACAGATACGCAGTATTTT | TRBJ2-3 | - | TRBV7-2 | few
CASSPNRGSNSPLHF | TGTGCCAGCAGCCCGAACAGGGGAAGCAACTCACCCCTCCACTTT | TRBJ1-6 | TRBD1 | TRBV6-1 | few
CASSLDPGIGGNEQFF | TGTGCCAGCAGCTTAGATCCGGGTATCGGGGGCAATGAGCAGTTCTTC | TRBJ2-1 | - | TRBV7-8 | -
CASSAIGAGVFNEQFF | TGTGCCAGCAGCGCGATTGGGGCGGGGGTGTTCAATGAGCAGTTCTTC | TRBJ2-1 | TRBD2 | TRBV7-9 | -
CASSLGGVDQPQHF | TGCGCCAGCAGCTTGGGAGGGGTTGATCAGCCCCAGCATTTT | TRBJ1-5 | - | TRBV5-1 | -
CASSLELALYNEQFF | TGTGCCAGCAGCTTAGAACTAGCGCTCTACAATGAGCAGTTCTTC | TRBJ2-1 | TRBD2 | TRBV7-2 | -
CASSREGQDVYEQYF | TGCGCCAGCAGCCGAGAGGGGCAGGACGTCTACGAGCAGTACTTC | TRBJ2-7 | - | TRBV5-1 | few
CAWSIGFGSYNEQFF | TGTGCCTGGAGTATTGGCTTCGGCTCCTACAATGAGCAGTTCTTC | TRBJ2-1 | - | TRBV30 | -
CASTYNEKLFF | TGTGCCAGCACCTATAATGAAAAACTGTTTTTT | TRBJ1-4 | - | TRBV2 | -
CASRGEAWGSGELFF | TGTGCCAGCAGGGGGGAGGCATGGGGCTCCGGGGAGCTGTTTTTT | TRBJ2-2 | - | TRBV25-1 | -
CASSQDPAGGRNEQFF | TGCGCCAGCAGCCAAGATCCAGCGGGGGGGCGGAATGAGCAGTTCTTC | TRBJ2-1 | TRBD2 | TRBV4-3 | -
CSVSTGPNEKLFF | TGCAGCGTTTCGACAGGTCCTAATGAAAAACTGTTTTTT | TRBJ1-4 | - | TRBV29-1 | few
CASSLEQATYGYTF | TGCGCCAGCAGCTTGGAACAGGCGACCTATGGCTACACCTTC | TRBJ1-2 | - | TRBV5-1 | few
CAWAGGGLRYTF | TGTGCCTGGGCCGGTGGAGGCCTGAGGTACACCTTC | TRBJ1-2 | - | TRBV30 | -
CASSLETGSSTDTQYF | TGTGCCAGCAGCTTGGAGACGGGATCTAGCACAGATACGCAGTATTTT | TRBJ2-3 | - | TRBV5-4 | -
CASNTMLGSPLHF | TGTGCCAGTAACACAATGCTTGGGTCACCCCTCCACTTT | TRBJ1-6 | - | TRBV19 | -
CASSSPPLQGVGGYTF | TGTGCCAGCAGCTCCCCCCCTCTTCAGGGAGTAGGTGGCTACACCTTC | TRBJ1-2 | - | TRBV7-9 | -
CAQRGSRLKTQYF | TGCGCCCAACGGGGGTCCAGATTGAAGACCCAGTACTTC | TRBJ2-5 | - | TRBV4-3 | few
CASRVQETQYF | TGCGCCAGCCGGGTCCAAGAGACCCAGTACTTC | TRBJ2-5 | - | TRBV5-1 | -
CASSEIANYGYTF | TGTGCCAGCAGTGAAATAGCTAACTATGGCTACACCTTC | TRBJ1-2 | - | TRBV2 | few
CAWSRDRGGYTF | TGTGCCTGGAGTCGGGACAGGGGGGGCTACACCTTC | TRBJ1-2 | TRBD1 | TRBV30 | -
CATSRDRDSTDTQYF | TGTGCCACCAGCAGAGACAGGGATAGCACAGATACGCAGTATTTT | TRBJ2-3 | - | TRBV15 | few
CASSLRGEDTEAFF | TGTGCCAGCAGCTTAAGGGGGGAGGACACTGAAGCTTTCTTT | TRBJ1-1 | - | TRBV13 | -
CASSEAGTGIETQYF | TGTGCCAGCAGCGAAGCGGGGACAGGGATAGAGACCCAGTACTTC | TRBJ2-5 | TRBD1 | TRBV2 | -
CASSLGAGDTQYF | TGTGCCAGCAGCTTAGGAGCTGGGGATACGCAGTATTTT | TRBJ2-3 | - | TRBV7-9 | -
CASSLPTTGTFTYEQYF | TGTGCCAGCAGCTTGCCTACCACCGGGACTTTCACCTACGAGCAGTACTTC | TRBJ2-7 | - | TRBV5-4 | once
CASSSTASGALPYEQYF | TGTGCCAGCAGCTCTACGGCGTCGGGGGCTTTACCCTACGAGCAGTACTTC | TRBJ2-7 | - | TRBV7-9 | -
CSVLRQGEITEAFF | TGCAGCGTTTTGCGGCAGGGGGAAATCACTGAAGCTTTCTTT | TRBJ1-1 | TRBD1 | TRBV29-1 | -
CSVDRDSGANVLTF | TGCAGCGTTGATCGCGACTCTGGGGCCAACGTCCTGACTTTC | TRBJ2-6 | - | TRBV29-1 | -
CASSLQGRVEAFF | TGTGCCAGCAGCTTGCAGGGGAGGGTTGAGGCTTTCTTT | TRBJ1-1 | - | TRBV5-6 | few
CASSFGSSSTVGYTF | TGTGCCAGCAGCTTTGGAAGTAGTTCGACGGTTGGCTACACCTTC | TRBJ1-2 | - | TRBV5-6 | -
CASSQPRLAELVNEQFF | TGCGCCAGCAGCCAACCCCGTCTAGCCGAGTTGGTCAATGAGCAGTTCTTC | TRBJ2-1 | - | TRBV4-1 | -
CASTLRGGSSYEQYF | TGTGCCAGCACCCTCCGGGGGGGAAGCTCCTACGAGCAGTACTTC | TRBJ2-7 | TRBD2 | TRBV7-9 | -
CSIPYLSGYTF | TGCAGCATCCCTTACCTGTCGGGCTACACCTTC | TRBJ1-2 | - | TRBV29-1 | -
CASSQVLAGRQETQYF | TGTGCCAGCAGCCAAGTACTAGCGGGGCGCCAAGAGACCCAGTACTTC | TRBJ2-5 | TRBD2 | TRBV4-2 | -
CSARTQDTGELFF | TGCAGCGCACGAACTCAGGACACCGGGGAGCTGTTTTTT | TRBJ2-2 | - | TRBV29-1 | -
CASTPSEGSHNEQFF | TGTGCCAGCACCCCCTCGGAAGGGTCCCACAATGAGCAGTTCTTC | TRBJ2-1 | - | TRBV28 | few
CASSADGGSYNEQFF | TGTGCCAGCAGTGCGGACGGGGGGTCCTACAATGAGCAGTTCTTC | TRBJ2-1 | TRBD2 | TRBV2 | -
CASLGQVRGATEAFF | TGTGCCAGCCTTGGACAGGTAAGGGGGGCCACTGAAGCTTTCTTT | TRBJ1-1 | TRBD1 | TRBV9 | -
CASSSYRGGEQYF | TGTGCCAGCAGCAGCTACAGGGGTGGCGAGCAGTACTTC | TRBJ2-7 | TRBD1 | TRBV7-2 | -
CASSLVRPGGFYNEQFF | TGTGCCAGCAGCTTAGTAAGGCCAGGGGGCTTCTACAATGAGCAGTTCTTC | TRBJ2-1 | TRBD1 | TRBV11-2 | -
CATGTTSGGPGGELFF | TGTGCCACCGGAACGACTAGCGGGGGTCCTGGAGGGGAGCTGTTTTTT | TRBJ2-2 | TRBD2 | TRBV19 | once
CASSVGRDNYGYTF | TGTGCCAGCAGCGTAGGGAGAGATAACTATGGCTACACCTTC | TRBJ1-2 | - | TRBV9 | -
CASSSQETQYF | TGCGCCAGCAGCTCCCAAGAGACCCAGTACTTC | TRBJ2-5 | - | TRBV5-1 | few